These T cell receptor beta chains were read from a single sample in a study of CD8 T cells in Susac syndrome. TCRdb independently ran MiXCR on the immunoSEQ multiplex PCR reads; one entry per CDR3 protein. Here the sample spans 180,000 or so distinct CDR3 sequences, about 95% being singletons. Input material: CD4+ T cells from PBMCs. The receptors come from a human donor in good health. Both conserved end residues are part of each CDR3. The order of the fields is J gene, V gene, clone size, D gene, CDR3 length, CDR3 DNA, CDR3 protein. D genes are given only for firm matches. A row's size may be missing; if present it is once, few, many or a size class.

>TRBJ1-6|TRBV9|once|NA|16
TGTGCCAGCACCCCAACCGCGGGACAAGATAATTCACCCCTCCACTTT
CASTPTAGQDNSPLHF
>TRBJ2-5|TRBV7-2|few|NA|12
TGTGCCAGCAGCTTAGTTCCAGAGACCCAGTACTTC
CASSLVPETQYF
>TRBJ1-4|TRBV20-1|NA|TRBD1|11
TGCAGTGCTAGAAAGACAGGGGTACTGTTTTTT
CSARKTGVLFF
>TRBJ2-7|TRBV28|NA|TRBD1|15
TGTGCCAGCAGTTTATGGGGACAGGGTACCTACGAGCAGTACTTC
CASSLWGQGTYEQYF
>TRBJ2-5|TRBV29-1|once|NA|11
TGCAGCGGCGCCCACGGAGAGACCCAGTACTTC
CSGAHGETQYF
>TRBJ2-1|TRBV30|NA|NA|13
TGTGCCTGGGACAGCAGGGTGGACAATGAGCAGTTCTTC
CAWDSRVDNEQFF
>TRBJ2-5|TRBV9|once|NA|15
TGTGCCAGCAGCGTAGAGGGCAGGGCCCAAGAGACCCAGTACTTC
CASSVEGRAQETQYF
>TRBJ2-3|TRBV20-1|NA|TRBD2|12
TGCAGTGCAAGAGCGGGGGACCGTACGCAGTATTTT
CSARAGDRTQYF
>TRBJ2-6|TRBV7-2|NA|NA|16
TGTGCCAGCAGCTTAGCGGCGATCTCTGGGGCCAACGTCCTGACTTTC
CASSLAAISGANVLTF
>TRBJ2-5|TRBV6-2/TRBV6-3|NA|NA|12
TGTGCCAGCAGTTACGGACTGGAGACCCAGTACTTC
CASSYGLETQYF
>TRBJ2-1|TRBV29-1|NA|NA|12
TGCAGCGCGGGACGGACGGGTAGTGAGCAGTTCTTC
CSAGRTGSEQFF
>TRBJ1-1|TRBV7-6|once|TRBD1|17
TGTGCCAGCAGCTTAGACGCTTGGGGCAGGGGGCACACTGAAGCTTTCTTT
CASSLDAWGRGHTEAFF
>TRBJ1-1|TRBV5-1|NA|TRBD1|15
TGCGCCAGCAGCGCCGGACAGGGGACGAACACTGAAGCTTTCTTT
CASSAGQGTNTEAFF
>TRBJ2-7|TRBV9|NA|NA|13
TGTGCCAGCAGCCCGACAGCATCCTACGAGCAGTACTTC
CASSPTASYEQYF
>TRBJ1-1|TRBV9|NA|NA|14
TGTGCCAGCAGCGTAGGGTCGTTGAACACTGAAGCTTTCTTT
CASSVGSLNTEAFF
>TRBJ1-4|TRBV5-1|NA|TRBD1|18
TGCGCCAGCAGCCCCGGCGGGACAGGGCGGATCGGGGATGAAAAACTGTTTTTT
CASSPGGTGRIGDEKLFF
>TRBJ1-5|TRBV6-4|NA|NA|14
TGTGCCAGCAGTGTTCGGATAGGGGCCCAGCCCCAGCATTTT
CASSVRIGAQPQHF
>TRBJ2-1|TRBV3-1|NA|NA|12
TGTGCCAGCAGCCAAGCCGGCAATGAGCAGTTCTTC
CASSQAGNEQFF
>TRBJ1-1|TRBV30|once|TRBD1|13
TGTGCCTGGACCACAGGGGCCAACACTGAAGCTTTCTTT
CAWTTGANTEAFF
>TRBJ1-2|TRBV13|NA|NA|12
TGTGCCAGCAGTCCGGGTAACTATGGCTACACCTTC
CASSPGNYGYTF
>TRBJ2-5|TRBV19|NA|TRBD2|15
TGTGCCAGCAGCTTGACAAGCGGGGACGAAGAGACCCAGTACTTC
CASSLTSGDEETQYF
>TRBJ1-2|TRBV2|NA|NA|13
TGTGCCAGCCTGATAGGGACTGACTATGGCTACACCTTC
CASLIGTDYGYTF
>TRBJ2-5|TRBV7-2|NA|NA|12
TGTGCCAGCAGCTTATGGGCGGAGACCCAGTACTTC
CASSLWAETQYF
>TRBJ2-1|TRBV5-6|NA|NA|15
TGTGCCAGCAGCTTGGGTTCAGCGGGCGGGCGTGAGCAGTTCTTC
CASSLGSAGGREQFF
>TRBJ2-3|TRBV7-2|NA|NA|15
TGTGCCAGCAGCTTAGCGCCAGGGAGCACAGATACGCAGTATTTT
CASSLAPGSTDTQYF
>TRBJ2-3|TRBV20-1|once|TRBD1|13
TGCAGTGCTCCTAGACAGGGGGCAGATACGCAGTATTTT
CSAPRQGADTQYF
>TRBJ1-2|TRBV30|NA|NA|15
TGTGCCTGGAGTAAGACGACCTTCAGCCTCGCTGGCTACACCTTC
CAWSKTTFSLAGYTF
>TRBJ1-2|TRBV4-3|NA|NA|16
TGCGCCAGCAGCACCGGACACGGGAGGGCGAACTATGGCTACACCTTC
CASSTGHGRANYGYTF
>TRBJ2-7|TRBV20-1|NA|TRBD1|14
TGCAGTGCCCCCGTTAGCAGGGGGATAAACGAGCAGTACTTC
CSAPVSRGINEQYF
>TRBJ1-2|TRBV20-1|NA|NA|13
TGCAGTGCTAGCCACTTACAGGACTATGGCTACACCTTC
CSASHLQDYGYTF
>TRBJ2-1|TRBV6-5|NA|NA|15
TGTGCCAGCAGGGGAACACAACTCTCCTACAATGAGCAGTTCTTC
CASRGTQLSYNEQFF
>TRBJ2-7|TRBV4-2|NA|NA|16
TGTGCCAGCAGCCAACTATCGGGACGGATCTCCTACGAGCAGTACTTC
CASSQLSGRISYEQYF
>TRBJ2-5|TRBV4-3|NA|NA|15
TGCGCCAGCAGCCAAGAGGCGGGACACGGAGAGACCCAGTACTTC
CASSQEAGHGETQYF
>TRBJ1-2|TRBV20-1|NA|NA|16
TGCAGTGCTAAAAGGGTGGGAAGGCCCTTTAACTATGGCTACACCTTC
CSAKRVGRPFNYGYTF
>TRBJ1-4|TRBV30|once|NA|15
TGTGCCTGGAGTGTACGTCAGACGGGAGGGGAAAAACTGTTTTTT
CAWSVRQTGGEKLFF
>TRBJ1-4|TRBV4-3|NA|NA|14
TGCGCCAGCAGCCAAGATAGGCCAGGCGAAAAACTGTTTTTT
CASSQDRPGEKLFF
>TRBJ1-6|TRBV3-1|NA|NA|14
TGTGCCAGCAGCCGCGCCCCTCTTGAGTCACCCCTCCACTTT
CASSRAPLESPLHF
>TRBJ2-3|TRBV6-5|NA|NA|15
TGTGCCAGCAGTTACATTGGGTCTAGCACAGATACGCAGTATTTT
CASSYIGSSTDTQYF
>TRBJ2-5|TRBV20-1|NA|NA|12
TGCAGTGCTAGAGAGTCCCCCGAGACCCAGTACTTC
CSARESPETQYF
>TRBJ2-2|TRBV30|NA|TRBD2|14
TGTGCCTGGGGACTAGCGGGGTCCACCGGGGAGCTGTTTTTT
CAWGLAGSTGELFF
>TRBJ2-1|TRBV5-4|NA|NA|13
TGTGCCAGCAGCTTTTGGACGGGCAATGAGCAGTTCTTC
CASSFWTGNEQFF
>TRBJ2-7|TRBV28|once|TRBD1|15
TGTGCCAGCAGTTCCCCGGACAGGGCAACCTACGAGCAGTACTTC
CASSSPDRATYEQYF
>TRBJ2-7|TRBV5-1|NA|TRBD1|15
TGCGCCAGCAGCTTCTTGGACAGGTTGGAAGGGGAGCAGTACTTC
CASSFLDRLEGEQYF
>TRBJ2-3|TRBV7-8|NA|NA|13
TGTGCCAGCAGCACAGGGTTTCGGGATACGCAGTATTTT
CASSTGFRDTQYF
>TRBJ1-1|TRBV4-1|NA|NA|19
TGCGCCAGCAGCTTCTCGTCGGGGGGCGCATCTCCAATGAACACTGAAGCTTTCTTT
CASSFSSGGASPMNTEAFF
>TRBJ1-6|TRBV5-4|NA|NA|14
TGTGCCAGCAGCTTGGGGGGTCCCGATTCACCCCTCCACTTT
CASSLGGPDSPLHF
>TRBJ1-5|TRBV30|NA|NA|11
TGTGCCTGGAGTGTATCCGGGACCCAGCATTTT
CAWSVSGTQHF
>TRBJ1-2|TRBV3-1|NA|NA|12
TGTGCCAGCAGCCAAAGGGAGTCTGGCTACACCTTC
CASSQRESGYTF
>TRBJ2-5|TRBV4-3|NA|TRBD1|16
TGCGCCAGCAGCCACCGGCGGACAGGGGGTGGCGAGACCCAGTACTTC
CASSHRRTGGGETQYF
>TRBJ2-2|TRBV12-3/TRBV12-4|NA|TRBD1|16
TGTGCCAGCAGGGGGGGACAGGGAAACCGGGCCGGGGAGCTGTTTTTT
CASRGGQGNRAGELFF